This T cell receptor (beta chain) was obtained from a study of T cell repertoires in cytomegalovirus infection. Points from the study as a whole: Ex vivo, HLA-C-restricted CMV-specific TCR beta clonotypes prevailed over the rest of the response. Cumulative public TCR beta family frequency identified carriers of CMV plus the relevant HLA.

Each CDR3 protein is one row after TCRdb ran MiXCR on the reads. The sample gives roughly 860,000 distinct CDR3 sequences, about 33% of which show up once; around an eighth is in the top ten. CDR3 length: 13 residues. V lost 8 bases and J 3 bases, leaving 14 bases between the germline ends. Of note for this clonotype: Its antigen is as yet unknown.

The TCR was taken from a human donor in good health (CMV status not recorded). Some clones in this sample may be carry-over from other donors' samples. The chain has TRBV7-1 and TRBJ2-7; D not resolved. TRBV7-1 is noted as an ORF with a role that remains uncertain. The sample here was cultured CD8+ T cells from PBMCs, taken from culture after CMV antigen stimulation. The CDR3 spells CASAPGSVYEQYF. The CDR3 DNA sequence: TGTGCCAGCGCTCCTGGGTCAGTCTACGAGCAGTACTTC.